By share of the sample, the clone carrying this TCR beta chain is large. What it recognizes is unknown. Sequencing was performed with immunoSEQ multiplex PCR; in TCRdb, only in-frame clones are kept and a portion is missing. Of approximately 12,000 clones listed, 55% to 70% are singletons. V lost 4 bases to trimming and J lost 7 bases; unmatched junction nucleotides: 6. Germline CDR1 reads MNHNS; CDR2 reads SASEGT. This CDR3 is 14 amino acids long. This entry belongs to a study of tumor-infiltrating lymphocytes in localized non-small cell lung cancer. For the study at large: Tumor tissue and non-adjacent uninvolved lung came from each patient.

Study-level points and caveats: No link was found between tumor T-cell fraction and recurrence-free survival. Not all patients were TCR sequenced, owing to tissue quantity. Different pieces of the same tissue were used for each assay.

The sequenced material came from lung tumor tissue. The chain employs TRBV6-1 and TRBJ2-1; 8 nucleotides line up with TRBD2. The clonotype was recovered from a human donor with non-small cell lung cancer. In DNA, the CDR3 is TGTGCCAGCAGTGGTCAGGCTAGCGGGAATGAGCAGTTCTTC. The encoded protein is CASSGQASGNEQFF.